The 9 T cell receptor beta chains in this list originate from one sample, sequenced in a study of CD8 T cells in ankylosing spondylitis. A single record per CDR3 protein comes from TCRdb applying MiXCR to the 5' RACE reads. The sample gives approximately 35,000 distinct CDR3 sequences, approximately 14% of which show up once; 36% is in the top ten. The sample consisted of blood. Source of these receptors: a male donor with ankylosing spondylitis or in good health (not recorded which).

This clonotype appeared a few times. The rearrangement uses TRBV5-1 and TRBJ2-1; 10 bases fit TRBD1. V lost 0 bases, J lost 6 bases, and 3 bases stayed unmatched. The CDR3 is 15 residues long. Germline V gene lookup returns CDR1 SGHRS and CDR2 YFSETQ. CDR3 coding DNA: TGCGCCAGCAGCTTGGGGACAGGGGGAGTCAATGAGCAGTTCTTC. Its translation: CASSLGTGGVNEQFF.

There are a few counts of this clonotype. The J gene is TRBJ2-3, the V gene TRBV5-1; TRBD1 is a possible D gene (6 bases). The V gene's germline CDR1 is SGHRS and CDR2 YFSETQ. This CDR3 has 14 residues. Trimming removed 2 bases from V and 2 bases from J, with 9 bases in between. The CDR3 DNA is TGCGCCAGCAGCTTCTTGGGGGCCACAGATACGCAGTATTTT. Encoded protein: CASSFLGATDTQYF.

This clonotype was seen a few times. The CDR3 loop reads CAISEQRLAYEQYF. The CDR3 DNA follows: TGTGCCATCAGTGAGCAGAGACTAGCCTACGAGCAGTACTTC. This chain joins TRBV10-3 and TRBJ2-7, with D perhaps matching TRBD2 (6 bases). This CDR3 is 14 amino acids long. V was shortened by 2 bases and J by 2 bases, with 10 bases between the two germline ends. Looked up from germline, CDR1 is ENHRY and CDR2 is SYGVKD.

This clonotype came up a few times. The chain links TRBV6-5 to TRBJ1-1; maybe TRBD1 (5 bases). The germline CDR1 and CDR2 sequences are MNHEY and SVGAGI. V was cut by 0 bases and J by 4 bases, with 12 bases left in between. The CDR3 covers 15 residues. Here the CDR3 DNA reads TGTGCCAGCAGTTACTCTGGGGGTATGAGCACTGAAGCTTTCTTT. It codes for CASSYSGGMSTEAFF.

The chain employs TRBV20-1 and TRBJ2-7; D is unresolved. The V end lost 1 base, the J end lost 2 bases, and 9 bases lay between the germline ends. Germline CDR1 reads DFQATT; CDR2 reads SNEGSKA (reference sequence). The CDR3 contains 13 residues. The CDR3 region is CSARVRDPYEQYV. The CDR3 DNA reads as TGCAGTGCTAGAGTCCGAGACCCCTACGAGCAGTACGTC.

CDR3 sequence: CASSPPGREREQYF. The CDR3 coding sequence is TGTGCCAGCAGCCCCCCCGGGCGAGAAAGGGAGCAGTACTTC. V is TRBV12-3 or TRBV12-4 and J is TRBJ2-7; D gene unclear. With 6 bases removed from V and 7 bases from J, the gap between germline ends came to 19 bases. The CDR3 is 14 residues long.

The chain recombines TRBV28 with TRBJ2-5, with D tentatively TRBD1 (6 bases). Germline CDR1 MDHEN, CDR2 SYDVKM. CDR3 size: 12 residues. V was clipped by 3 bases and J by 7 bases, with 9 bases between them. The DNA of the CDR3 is TGTGCCAGCAGTTTGATCAGGGGGACCCAGTACTTC. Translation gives CASSLIRGTQYF.

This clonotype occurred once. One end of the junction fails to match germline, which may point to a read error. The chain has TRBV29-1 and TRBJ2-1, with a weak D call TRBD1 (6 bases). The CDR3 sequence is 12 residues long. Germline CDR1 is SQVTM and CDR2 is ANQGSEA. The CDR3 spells CSAEKQGNAQFF. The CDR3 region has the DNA TGCAGCGCTGAAAAACAGGGAAATGCGCAGTTCTTC.

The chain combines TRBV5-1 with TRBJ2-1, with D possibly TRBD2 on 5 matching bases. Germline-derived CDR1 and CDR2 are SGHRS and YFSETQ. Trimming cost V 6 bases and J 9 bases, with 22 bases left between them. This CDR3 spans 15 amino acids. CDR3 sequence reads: CASTTTTALEGEQFF. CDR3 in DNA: TGCGCCAGCACAACAACTACCGCACTAGAGGGTGAGCAGTTCTTC.